This TCR beta chain was profiled in a study of blood T cells in healthy people across ages. Germline V CDR1 and CDR2: MNHEY, SVGEGT. V was shortened by 2 bases and J by 8 bases, with 15 bases between the two germline ends. CDR3 size: 14 residues. With a J-beta primer mix and a sample-barcoded 5' primer, a second PCR ran about 7 to 12 cycles. TCRdb recomputed calls from the 5' RACE reads with MiXCR, one row per CDR3 protein. Of some 940,000 distinct CDR3 sequences listed, almost 30% were seen once; the top ten hold roughly a tenth. The data were also submitted as part of a second study, on T cells of mothers and their children. As that study records: Per mother, over 9 million TCR beta CDR3 reads were obtained; per child, 2.5 million to 3.5 million.

Source material: blood. This chain joins TRBV6-2 or TRBV6-3 and TRBJ1-2; D is unclear. This sequence originates from a woman aged 35 to 49 in good health. The DNA for the CDR3 is TGTGCCAGCAGTTACGGTCGGCAGATGGTGGGCTACACCTTC. The encoded protein is CASSYGRQMVGYTF.